This T cell receptor (beta chain) was documented in a study of memory CD4+ T cells and cytomegalovirus serostatus. Whole-study context: Donors were healthy Belgian adults, 10 or so CMV seropositive and 24 seronegative. General study results and limits: CD4+ memory repertoires contained about 40% of the roughly 150 reported CMV TCRbeta sequences. CMV serostatus prediction reached median AUC roughly 0.95, or 0.91 with US-trained model.

In the original processing: After removing out-of-frame reads, 2 million to 2.5 million distinct TCRbeta sequences remained. Produced via immunoSEQ multiplex PCR; TCRdb's table is partial and in-frame only. That table is the source of V, J and clone size, and D and trimming were worked out from the DNA. The sample has some 54,000 clones, 80% seen once. The sort gate was single viable CD3+CD4+CD8-CD45RO+ cells for memory CD4+ T cells. This CDR3 spans 13 amino acids. V was pared by 1 base and J by 2 bases, with 4 bases between. Germline CDR1 and CDR2: SGHTA and FQGNSA. This clone showed up just a few times. Its antigen is still unknown.

This sequence was found in an adult in good health and CMV-seropositive. The sequencing input was memory CD4+ T cells from blood. The gene calls are TRBV7-2 and TRBJ2-3, with D unresolved. CDR3 residues: CASSLVDTDTQYF. CDR3 nucleotides: TGTGCCAGCAGCTTAGTAGACACAGATACGCAGTATTTT.